This TCR beta chain was identified in a study of blood T cell repertoires in COVID-19. About the study: Sources were T cells, B-cell-depleted T cells, or PBMCs; the material itself was cDNA or gDNA.

Everyone who took part was roughly 18 to 95 years old, and they came from some 23 US areas. Cohort 3 donors counted as recovered after two negative PCRs, clearance, or resolved symptoms. Germline loops: CDR1 WSHSY, CDR2 SAAADI. Trimming left V 2 bases short and J 3 bases short, with 8 bases between. CDR3 size: 13 residues. Assay: immunoSEQ multiplex PCR; the TCRdb copy retains only in-frame clones and omits some. This sample has over 200,000 clones; 70% to 90% occur once, and the top ten carry approximately 1.1%. This sequence was found in a man aged 25-45 years who had recovered from COVID-19. The chain joins TRBV10-2 to TRBJ2-7; tentative D call: TRBD1 (5 bases). Sequenced sample: PBMCs or T cells enriched from blood (not recorded which). The CDR3, as DNA: TGCGCCAGCAGTGAGAGGACATACTACGAGCAGTACTTC. Amino acid sequence: CASSERTYYEQYF.